Sequencing of this T cell receptor (beta chain) was carried out in a study of cytomegalovirus exposure and HLA in healthy donors (dated 2017 in TCRdb). About the study as a whole: According to an earlier analysis of 550 to 750 of the donors, some 180 million T cells yielded 117 million unique TCR beta sequences and about 300 Gb of sequence data. To study patterns of TCR occurrence, a later analysis re-analyzed previously published TCR beta repertoires from 650 to 750 donors and added high-resolution HLA genotyping. Rather than drawing on any new phenotypic data, the later analysis identified candidate immune exposures from TCR beta sequences and the way those sequences occurred across donors. The number of typed donors differed by locus: roughly 629-630 for A, B, C, DRB1 and DQB1; some 540 for DQA1; approximately 600 for DPA1; and roughly 470 for DPB1. Among 398 genotyped donors of the cohort, an average of roughly 240,000 unique TCR beta nucleotide sequences were sequenced per donor, about a sixth of them non-productive. HLA typing included class I and class II loci at four-digit resolution. In addition to the first cohort of 500 to 850 subjects, a separate validation cohort of 100 to 150 different subjects was used. Donor age, sex, ethnicity and CMV serostatus were collected together with the repertoire data. A later genetic analysis used genome-wide SNP genotypes for about three fifths of the roughly 700 donors, treating that subset as a discovery cohort. High-throughput TCR immunosequencing, statistical association of individual TCRs with disease status, and machine learning were combined to predict cytomegalovirus infection status. The study profiled the T cell repertoires of approximately 700 subjects by immunosequencing and related them to cytomegalovirus serostatus. All discovery cohort repertoires had been generated on a single sequencing platform. Four or five DR-DQ haplotypes were handled as single units for association and clustering because linkage in the cohort was strong. An early release covering roughly 640 HLA-typed donors comprised about 300 gigabases of sequencing data and around 86 million unique TCR sequences. An earlier analysis of around 640 of the donors used high-throughput TCR beta sequencing to judge whether each TCR beta V gene segment behaved as functional or pseudogenic. The study aimed to test whether cataloging public T cell receptors could reveal signatures of past pathogen exposure. Of the 350 to 400 genotyped donors, around 81% fell in the genetic ancestry cluster associated with self-reported Caucasian donors. Study-wide conclusions, independent of this receptor: Around 16 rarely observed V segments, including chromosome 9 orphons, were excluded from the earlier analysis of some 590 of the donors because counts were too low. In a later analysis, most CMV-associated TCR beta chains were found to appear HLA-restricted, with HLA associations seemingly driven largely by CMV exposure. For the cohort, immune exposure information was limited to CMV serostatus. In an earlier analysis of about 600 of the donors, most TCR beta V segments appeared in productive rearrangements about 87% or about 30% of the time, broadly matching IMGT annotations. According to a later analysis, parvovirus B19, influenza, CMV and Epstein-Barr virus appeared linked to several top co-occurrence clusters. A few of the identified cytomegalovirus-associated TCR beta chains were confirmed in vitro to be specific for cytomegalovirus antigens. Presence/absence analyses assumed roughly uniform sequencing depth across donors, an assumption that may not hold. V-gene and J-gene trimming of TCR beta chains was associated with a missense DCLRE1C variant in a later genetic analysis, and the association was replicated in an independent cohort. When HLA alleles, especially DR and DQ, strongly co-occurred, attributing TCR associations to individual alleles was difficult. The 87-base-pair reads could not distinguish some IMGT-functional V segments, including TRBV6-2 and TRBV6-3, so those segments were excluded. Correlated functional status among segregating V segments might reflect linkage disequilibrium, but an unknown experimental factor could not be ruled out. In the study, around 150 TCR beta chains were listed as associated with cytomegalovirus. In a later analysis, the rate of TCR association differed among HLA loci, with DRB1 alleles having the most associated TCRs and HLA-C alleles having the fewest. A further reported finding was that TCR beta sequences accurately predicted the HLA-A and HLA-B alleles for most subjects in the first cohort. In this cohort, only TCR beta chains were sequenced, and detectable features were limited by the absence of alpha or paired-chain data. Because HLA typing was missing for some donors at each locus, association tests included only the typed subset. A later analysis associated about 17,000 TCR beta sequences with specific HLA alleles at a false discovery rate of 0.05. Across donors, most TCR sequences were observed very rarely, whereas some public TCRs were present in many individuals. The classifier was reported to diagnose cytomegalovirus status with high specificity and sensitivity in both the original cohort and the validation cohort. The authors suggested that the approach could potentially be generalized to other disease states and immunological phenotypes. Compared with the roughly 720-donor mean, donors in an Asian-associated ancestry cluster had fewer N-insertions in productive TCRs, according to a later genetic analysis. In a later analysis, HLA-associated TCR beta chains were found to be more clonally expanded and to have lower generation probabilities than equally common non-associated chains. A cluster of highly shared sequence variants was judged likely to represent a technical artifact of the sequencing pipeline.

V lost 6 bases and J lost 1 base; the stretch between them is 3 bases long. There are 11 amino acids in the CDR3, from cysteine to phenylalanine inclusive. Solely the CDR3 DNA is kept, with 33 bases framed from the first base. In the germline V gene (reference sequence), CDR1 corresponds to MNHNY and CDR2 to SVGAGI. A note on this clone: Its antigen is still unknown. No base qualities exist here, and no much larger clone lies one base off it.

The cohort consisted of hundreds of healthy bone marrow donors. At the time of sampling, all cohort members were nominally healthy, though unrecorded immune exposures were likely present. The donor was CMV seropositive and belonged to the group of over 250 seropositive cohort members. Every donor gave a peripheral blood sample, and the peripheral blood mononuclear cells from that sample were used for TCR beta sequencing. The Qiagen DNeasy Blood Extraction Kit was used to extract genomic DNA from the blood cell samples. The library came from the immunoSEQ multiplex PCR assay. For the multiplex PCR, a mixture combining 60 forward primers for TCR Vbeta segments and 13 reverse primers for TCR Jbeta segments was used. The CDR3 region of rearranged TCR beta genes was amplified from genomic DNA with a multiplex PCR assay. On the Illumina HiSeq System, the amplified TCR beta libraries were sequenced as 87-base-pair reads. On the authors' methods: A later analysis tallied tens of millions of unique TCR beta chains across the 700 or so repertoires, and approximately 9.9 million of those chains were shared by two or more donors. A nearest-neighbor algorithm error-corrected the raw reads and collapsed the reads into unique sequences, merging closely related sequences to remove PCR and sequencing errors. To assign V, D and J gene segments, CDR3 sequences were aligned to IMGT reference sequences. For a sequence to be retained, a match of at least six nucleotides to both a V gene segment and a J gene segment was required. A rearrangement was called productive if the CDR3 had no stop codons and remained in frame with V and J, and every other rearrangement was called non-productive. Following IMGT convention, CDR3 was defined as the stretch from the second conserved V-encoded cysteine to the conserved J-encoded phenylalanine. In an earlier analysis of 500 to 650 of the donors, sequences lacking an unambiguous match to a single V gene segment were excluded. An earlier analysis of 587 of the donors called V segments functional above 56.7% productive rearrangements and segregating when the between-donor standard deviation exceeded 5%. A statistical classification framework was developed to diagnose cytomegalovirus status using the catalog of TCR beta chain sequences. In a later analysis, V and J genes were assigned by comparing TCR nucleotide sequences against IMGT/GENE-DB human TR gene sequences. A later analysis assigned CDR3 sequences and most-parsimonious VDJ recombination scenarios with the TCRdist pipeline. In a later analysis, each TCR beta chain was defined by its CDR3 amino acid sequence together with its V-gene family, and reads without a unique V-gene family were excluded. In a later analysis, 450 to 600 highly shared, low-generation-probability nucleotide sequences were removed to address suspected cross-contamination and a sequencing artifact. In a later analysis, a clonal expansion index was calculated for each public chain from normalized within-repertoire ranks of inferred template counts. In a later analysis, generation probabilities were computed with a VDJ recombination model fitted to out-of-frame rearrangements, and the resulting probabilities were checked against IGoR. In a later analysis, TCR-TCR, TCR-HLA and TCR-CMV co-occurrence was scored with hypergeometric tests, and a repertoire-size bias correction was applied to TCR pairs. To estimate false discovery rates, a later analysis permuted the HLA or CMV assignments 20 times. In a later analysis, co-occurring TCRs were grouped using DBSCAN, and TCRdist sequence similarity was added for clustering within HLA-allele-positive subsets. Co-occurrence clustering excluded repertoires with fewer than 30,000 or more than 120,000 public chains, plus five with anomalous nucleotide sharing. The source is immuneACCESS, and TCRdb retained only in-frame sequences with V and J called. Part of the clones is not carried over; for the studies checked, unresolved V genes explain less than half of this, and the remainder is unexplained. The DNA gave D and trimming, while V, J and clone size come from that table. This sample comprises 140,000 to 150,000 clones, roughly four fifths of them detected only once. Jointly, the top ten make up roughly 9.7% of the sample.

The sequenced material came from PBMCs. The receptor was isolated from an older woman in good health and CMV-seropositive. The chain was built from TRBV6-6 and TRBJ1-1; no D gene is confidently identified. CDR3 protein: CASRRNTEAFF. The DNA is as follows: TGTGCCAGCAGGAGGAACACTGAAGCTTTCTTT.